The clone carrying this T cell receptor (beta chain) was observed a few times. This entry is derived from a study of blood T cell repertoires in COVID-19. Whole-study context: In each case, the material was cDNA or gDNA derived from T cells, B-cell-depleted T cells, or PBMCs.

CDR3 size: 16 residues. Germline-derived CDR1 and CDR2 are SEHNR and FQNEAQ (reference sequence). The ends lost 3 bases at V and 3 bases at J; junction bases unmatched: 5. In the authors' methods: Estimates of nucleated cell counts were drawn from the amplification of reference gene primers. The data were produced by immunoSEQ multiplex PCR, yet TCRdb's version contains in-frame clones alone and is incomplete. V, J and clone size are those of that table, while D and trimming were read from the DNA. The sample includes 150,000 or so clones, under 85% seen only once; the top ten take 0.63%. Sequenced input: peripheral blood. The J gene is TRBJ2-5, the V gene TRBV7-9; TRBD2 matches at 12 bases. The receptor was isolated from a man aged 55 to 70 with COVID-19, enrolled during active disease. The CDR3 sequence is CASSLTSGGGKETQYF. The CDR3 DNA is TGTGCCAGCAGCTTGACTAGCGGGGGCGGAAAAGAGACCCAGTACTTC.